Presented here are 2 T cell receptor beta chains from one specimen sequenced in a study of blood T cell repertoires in COVID-19. Generated by immunoSEQ multiplex PCR, the TCRdb table keeps only in-frame clones and is missing some. The data show fewer than 200,000 clones, about 85% seen once. Sequencing was carried out using peripheral blood. The source of these receptors is a man aged 40-49 years with acute or convalescent COVID-19.

This chain links TRBV13 with TRBJ1-2; 9 bases are shared with TRBD1. This CDR3 region has 15 residues. With V trimmed by 4 bases and J by 6 bases, 9 bases remained unmatched. Looked up from germline, CDR1 is PRHDT and CDR2 is FYEKMQ (reference sequence). The CDR3 protein is CASSSRTGTGNGYTF. The CDR3 DNA is TGTGCCAGCAGCTCGAGGACCGGGACAGGGAATGGCTACACCTTC.

J is TRBJ2-7 and V is TRBV5-4, with 10 bases matching TRBD2. This CDR3 has 16 residues. The J segment lost 2 bases and the V segment lost 3 bases, leaving 8 bases of the junction unmatched. The germline V gene encodes CDR1 SGHNT and CDR2 YYREEE (reference sequence). CDR3 bases: TGTGCCAGCAGCTATAAAGCGGGGGGGCCTACCTACGAGCAGTACTTC. Its translation: CASSYKAGGPTYEQYF.